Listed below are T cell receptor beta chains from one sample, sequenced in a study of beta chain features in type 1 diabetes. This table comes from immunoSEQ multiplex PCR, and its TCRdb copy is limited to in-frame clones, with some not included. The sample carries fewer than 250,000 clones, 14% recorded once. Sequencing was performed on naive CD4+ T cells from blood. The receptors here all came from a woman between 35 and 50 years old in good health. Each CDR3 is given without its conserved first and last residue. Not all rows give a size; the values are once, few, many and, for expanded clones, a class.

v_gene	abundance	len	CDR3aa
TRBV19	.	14	ASSIGPGQIQETQY
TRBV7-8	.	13	ASSLEPGQNYEQY
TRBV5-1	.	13	ASSLGLTIEETQY
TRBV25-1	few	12	ASNRAGGYNEQF
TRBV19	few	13	ASSWEGQRADTQY
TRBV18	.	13	ASSPLEGARYGYT
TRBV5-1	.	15	ASSLQVRGQGADEQF
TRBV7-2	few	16	ASSPQVLLGARTDTQY
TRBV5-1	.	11	ASSLADLDTQY
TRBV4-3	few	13	ASRRTGGSGTEAF
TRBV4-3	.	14	ASSQEGRDRDYEQY
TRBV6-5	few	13	ASSYGTSGTYEQY
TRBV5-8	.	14	ASSKGTSGGPDTQY
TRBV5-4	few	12	ASTLDSMNTEAF
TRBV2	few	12	ASRGDSSSYEQY
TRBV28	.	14	ASSPSGTSGGETQY
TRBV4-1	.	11	ASSPLFFETQY
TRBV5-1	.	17	ASSWGSSGGAIGTDTQY
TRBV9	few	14	ASSVVPSGGTDTQY